This TCR beta chain was recovered during a study of cytomegalovirus exposure and HLA in healthy donors. Study in general: Some 85 million unique TCRs from HLA-typed donors were held in an early data release.

13 Jbeta primers and 60 Vbeta primers were used for the PCR. Clones were sequenced by immunoSEQ multiplex PCR, and TCRdb holds only the in-frame ones, with some missing. Of about 140,000 clones listed, around four fifths are singletons. Study-wide results and caveats: In a later analysis, the majority of CMV-associated beta chains seemingly showed HLA restriction.

A remark on this clone: Its antigen is unidentified.

Specimen: PBMCs. This TCR came from a boy under 10 years old in good health and CMV-seronegative.

The DNA of the CDR3 is TGTGCCAGCAGCCACCCGGGACAGGGGGCTGTTGGCAATCAGCCCCAGCATTTT. Residues: CASSHPGQGAVGNQPQHF. The rearrangement joins TRBV7-2 to TRBJ1-5; 12 bases line up with TRBD1. The CDR3 runs to 18 residues. Germline CDR1 is SGHTA and CDR2 is FQGNSA. V gave up 5 bases and J gave up 2 bases; unmatched junction bases: 10. The whole variable domain, filled in from reference TRBV7-2 and TRBJ1-5, reads GAGVSQSPSNKVTEKGKDVELRCDPISGHTALYWYRQSLGQGLEFLIYFQGNSAPDKSGLPSDRFSAERTGGSVSTLTIQRTQQEDSAVYLCASSHPGQGAVGNQPQHFGDGTRLSIL.